These 29 T cell receptor beta chains were sequenced from one sample in a study of blood T cell repertoires in COVID-19. Repertoires were generated with immunoSEQ multiplex PCR, while TCRdb's copy carries only in-frame clones and drops some. The sample lists 99,000 or so clones, 85% occurring once. Sequenced sample: peripheral blood. All receptors derive from a man aged 50 or older with acute or convalescent COVID-19.

V and J are TRBV6-5 and TRBJ1-5; unclear D gene. The length of the CDR3 is 12 residues. V dropped 6 bases and J dropped 0 bases, with 3 bases sitting between them. CDR1 is MNHEY, CDR2 SVGAGI, per germline. In nucleotides, the CDR3 is TGTGCCAGCAGGGCTAGCAATCAGCCCCAGCATTTT. This encodes CASRASNQPQHF.

The CDR3 DNA reads TGTGCCAGCAGCCCCAGAGGGGGGGGCTGGAGTGGCTACACCTTC. Its protein product is CASSPRGGGWSGYTF. The chain employs TRBV7-8 and TRBJ1-2, with D possibly TRBD1 on 6 matching bases. Trimming took off 5 bases at V and 7 bases at J, with 20 bases between the two ends. The germline CDR1 and CDR2 sequences are SGHVS and FQNEAQ. CDR3 length: 15 amino acids. The variable domain in full, with the rest retrieved from reference TRBV7-8 and TRBJ1-2, is GAGVSQSPRYKVAKRGQDVALRCDPISGHVSLFWYQQALGQGPEFLTYFQNEAQLDKSGLPSDRFFAERPEGSVSTLKIQRTQQEDSAVYLCASSPRGGGWSGYTFGSGTRLTVV.

V and J are TRBV18 and TRBJ2-7, with TRBD1 matching over 8 bases. The trim removed 4 bases at V and 0 bases at J, leaving 8 bases unmatched. The CDR3 covers 16 residues. The V gene's germline CDR1 is KGHSH and CDR2 LQKENI. The DNA for the CDR3 is TGTGCCAGCTCACTATCTCGCGACAGGGGCTCCTACGAGCAGTACTTC. Translated, it gives CASSLSRDRGSYEQYF. Drawing the rest from reference TRBV18 and TRBJ2-7, the complete variable domain is NAGVMQNPRHLVRRRGQEARLRCSPMKGHSHVYWYRQLPEEGLKFMVYLQKENIIDESGMPKERFSAEFPKEGPSILRIQQVVRGDSAAYFCASSLSRDRGSYEQYFGPGTRLTVT.

The rearrangement uses TRBV10-1 and TRBJ2-3, with D possibly TRBD1 on 6 matching bases. Trimming removed 5 bases at V and 4 bases at J, with 10 bases between. Germline loops: CDR1 WNHNN, CDR2 SYGVQD (reference sequence). CDR3 length: 13 amino acids. The CDR3 nucleotides read TGCGCCAGCAGTCAGGGACAACCAGATACGCAGTATTTT. Protein product: CASSQGQPDTQYF.

The chain joins TRBV6-1 to TRBJ1-5; D uncertain. The germline V and J ends were trimmed by 0 bases and 0 bases, with 3 bases remaining between them. The CDR3 sequence is 14 residues long. Per germline, CDR1 MNHNS and CDR2 SASEGT. In DNA form, the CDR3 reads TGTGCCAGCAGTGAAGCCAATAGCAATCAGCCCCAGCATTTT. Its protein product is CASSEANSNQPQHF.

This clone has a single count. The chain combines TRBV6-5 with TRBJ1-2, with D unclear. This CDR3 contains 13 residues. V lost 6 bases, J lost 7 bases, and 15 bases lay in between. The germline V gene has CDR1 MNHEY and CDR2 SVGAGI. CDR3 region: CASSSPGGSGYTF. Written as DNA, the CDR3 is TGTGCCAGCAGCTCGCCGGGTGGAAGTGGCTACACCTTC.

This clone was recorded a few times. This chain joins TRBV29-1 and TRBJ1-5; the D gene is possibly TRBD1 (6 bases). The CDR3 runs to 14 residues. Looked up from germline, CDR1 is SQVTM and CDR2 is ANQGSEA. V was cut by 6 bases and J by 2 bases, with 14 bases left in between. Here the CDR3 DNA reads TGCAGCGTGGGGGCAGGGGAAGGCAATCAGCCCCAGCATTTT. Protein sequence: CSVGAGEGNQPQHF. Filled out from reference TRBV29-1 and TRBJ1-5, the complete variable domain reads SAVISQKPSRDICQRGTSLTIQCQVDSQVTMMFWYRQQPGQSLTLIATANQGSEATYESGFVIDKFPISRPNLTFSTLTVSNMSPEDSSIYLCSVGAGEGNQPQHFGDGTRLSIL.

The genes are TRBV28 and TRBJ1-5; 7 positions agree with TRBD1. Trimming at V came to 4 bases and at J to 5 bases, leaving 17 bases not matched to a gene. The germline gives CDR1 MDHEN, CDR2 SYDVKM. This CDR3 has 18 residues. This chain's CDR3 is CASSSFVHRGRSDQPQHF. The CDR3 DNA follows: TGTGCCAGCAGTTCCTTCGTACACAGGGGTAGATCCGATCAGCCCCAGCATTTT.

This chain uses TRBV10-3 with TRBJ2-5; D not certain. The CDR3 runs 12 residues. Trimming left V 3 bases short and J 3 bases short, with 5 bases between. CDR1 ENHRY and CDR2 SYGVKD come from the germline V gene. The CDR3 DNA reads as TGTGCCATCAGTGACCAGGAAGAGACCCAGTACTTC. Protein: CAISDQEETQYF.

The chain links TRBV6-5 to TRBJ2-5, with D tentatively TRBD2 (5 bases). CDR3 size: 16 residues. The V gene lost 0 bases and the J gene lost 5 bases, with 16 bases spanning the gap. CDR1 is MNHEY and CDR2 is SVGAGI in the germline V gene. The CDR3 loop reads CASSYSFAGVAETQYF. CDR3 bases: TGTGCCAGCAGTTACTCCTTTGCGGGTGTAGCGGAGACCCAGTACTTC.

V and J are TRBV6-6 and TRBJ1-1; TRBD1 agrees at 10 bases. V trimming: 8 bases; J trimming: 5 bases; junction bases outside the gene matches: 2. CDR3 length equals 12 residues. Germline values: CDR1 MNHNY, CDR2 SVGAGI (reference sequence). The CDR3 is CASGQGETEAFF. In DNA form, the CDR3 reads TGTGCCAGCGGACAGGGGGAAACTGAAGCTTTCTTT.

The chain combines TRBV30 with TRBJ1-1; D might be TRBD1 (6 bases). This CDR3 has 19 amino acids. Germline V lookup: CDR1 GTSNPN, CDR2 SVGIG (reference sequence). The ends were cut back, 5 bases at V and 3 bases at J, with 31 bases in the middle. CDR3 in amino acids: CAWLGQGFNTGGRYTEAFF. The CDR3 bases are TGTGCCTGGCTGGGGCAGGGGTTTAACACAGGAGGTCGGTACACTGAAGCTTTCTTT. The full variable domain, with the rest looked up from reference TRBV30 and TRBJ1-1, is SQTIHQWPATLVQPVGSPLSLECTVEGTSNPNLYWYRQAAGRGLQLLFYSVGIGQISSEVPQNLSASRPQDRQFILSSKKLLLSDSGFYLCAWLGQGFNTGGRYTEAFFGQGTRLTVV.

The genes are TRBV6-2 or TRBV6-3 and TRBJ1-5, with D unclear. In germline, CDR1 is MNHEY, CDR2 SVGEGT. Deletions cut 6 bases from V and 7 bases from J, with 19 bases between. The CDR3 loop spans 15 amino acids. DNA of the CDR3: TGTGCCAGCAGCCCCAGCTGGGCAGGAGGCCAGCCCCAGCATTTT. Encoded protein: CASSPSWAGGQPQHF.

This clone was observed a single time. The chain links TRBV24-1 to TRBJ2-1, with 16 bases matching TRBD2. The CDR3 is 15 residues long. After removal of 10 bases from V and 10 bases from J, the junction contained 9 bases not matched to a gene. Germline V gene sequence: CDR1 KGHDR, CDR2 SFDVKD. The DNA of the CDR3 is TGTGCCACAGCGGGGACTAGCGGGAGGGCACAGGAGCAGTTCTTC. This translates into CATAGTSGRAQEQFF.

The gene calls are TRBV7-9 and TRBJ1-1; D is undetermined. This CDR3 has 14 residues. The V gene's germline CDR1 is SEHNR and CDR2 FQNEAQ (reference sequence). V shed 4 bases and J shed 3 bases, with 12 bases lying between them. The CDR3 region is CASSYSGRDTEAFF. DNA of the CDR3: TGTGCCAGCAGCTACTCCGGGAGAGACACTGAAGCTTTCTTT.

This chain connects TRBV18 to TRBJ1-1; 12 nucleotides agree with TRBD1. The V gene end was trimmed by 1 base and the J gene end by 2 bases; junction bases not matched to a gene: 5. The CDR3 totals 17 residues. The germline V gene has CDR1 KGHSH and CDR2 LQKENI. Here the CDR3 reads CASSPLGQGAPNTEAFF. The CDR3 bases are TGTGCCAGCTCACCACTGGGACAGGGGGCCCCAAACACTGAAGCTTTCTTT.

The table lists this clone with a few counts. The rearrangement joins TRBV9 to TRBJ2-7, with TRBD2 identical over 9 bases. Germline CDR1 is SGDLS and CDR2 is YYNGEE. The junction had 6 bases not matched to a gene; V was cut back by 0 bases and J by 5 bases. This CDR3 is 15 amino acids long. The DNA for the CDR3 is TGTGCCAGCAGCGTAGTAGGGACTAGCTATAACGAGCAGTACTTC. Its protein is CASSVVGTSYNEQYF.

The chain combines TRBV7-8 with TRBJ1-1; D call uncertain. CDR3 length: 15 amino acids. V lost 1 base and J 4 bases, leaving 13 bases between the germline ends. Germline V gene data show CDR1 as SGHVS and CDR2 as FQNEAQ. CDR3 in amino acids: CASSLGGAAGTEAFF. The CDR3 DNA sequence: TGTGCCAGCAGCTTAGGAGGTGCAGCGGGCACTGAAGCTTTCTTT.

In DNA, the CDR3 is TGTGCCAGCAGCGAGAGTAGCGGGAGCGACAATGAGCAGTTCTTC. This gives the protein CASSESSGSDNEQFF. This sequence joins TRBV5-5 and TRBJ2-1; 9 positions match TRBD2. The V gene end was trimmed by 4 bases and the J gene end by 5 bases; junction bases not matched to a gene: 7. Germline V gene data show CDR1 as SGHKS and CDR2 as YYEKEE (reference sequence). The CDR3 has 15 amino acids. Using reference TRBV5-5 and TRBJ2-1 for the parts outside the CDR3, the full variable domain is DAGVTQSPTHLIKTRGQQVTLRCSPISGHKSVSWYQQVLGQGPQFIFQYYEKEERGRGNFPDRFSARQFPNYSSELNVNALLLGDSALYLCASSESSGSDNEQFFGPGTRLTVL.

This sequence joins TRBV18 and TRBJ2-1; TRBD1 agrees at 8 bases. Unmatched junction bases numbered 1, after V lost 2 bases and J lost 4 bases. Germline CDR1 reads KGHSH; CDR2 reads LQKENI. This CDR3 region has 14 residues. The CDR3 DNA follows: TGTGCCAGCTCACCAACAGGGGGGTACAATGAGCAGTTCTTC. Amino acids: CASSPTGGYNEQFF.

This rearrangement joins TRBV24-1 to TRBJ2-7; 8 positions agree with TRBD2. The V gene's germline CDR1 is KGHDR and CDR2 SFDVKD. With 2 bases clipped from V and 5 bases from J, the junction kept 4 bases outside the gene matches. CDR3 length: 14 residues. The CDR3 reads CATSDSGTSHEQYF. In DNA, the CDR3 is TGTGCCACCAGTGATTCCGGGACTAGTCACGAGCAGTACTTC.

J is TRBJ2-1 and V is TRBV27, with 7 bases aligning to TRBD1. The CDR3 sequence is 17 residues long. V shed 3 bases and J 7 bases; nucleotides not matched to a gene: 15. Looked up from germline, CDR1 is MNHEY and CDR2 is SMNVEV (reference sequence). The CDR3, as DNA: TGTGCCAGCAGTTTCCTCACGACAGGGCATGAGGCGAATGAGCAGTTCTTC. Its protein product is CASSFLTTGHEANEQFF.

V gene TRBV28 combines with J gene TRBJ2-7, with TRBD1 identical over 7 bases. Germline assignment: CDR1 MDHEN and CDR2 SYDVKM. The ends lost 5 bases at V and 2 bases at J; junction bases unmatched: 3. The CDR3 is 13 amino acids. The CDR3 reads CASSLRGPYEQYF. In nucleotides, the CDR3 is TGTGCCAGCAGTCTAAGGGGGCCCTACGAGCAGTACTTC.

V gene TRBV5-4 combines with J gene TRBJ2-3; 10 nucleotides line up with TRBD1. Germline V gene sequence: CDR1 SGHNT, CDR2 YYREEE (reference sequence). The CDR3 loop spans 15 amino acids. With V trimmed by 2 bases and J by 8 bases, 8 bases remained unmatched. The CDR3 nucleotides are TGTGCCAGCAGCTTCCGGGACAGGGGAGAAGTTACGCAGTATTTT. Its protein is CASSFRDRGEVTQYF.

The J gene is TRBJ2-7, the V gene TRBV6-1, with 8 bases aligning to TRBD1. The ends lost 3 bases at V and 4 bases at J; junction bases unmatched: 2. Germline CDR1 reads MNHNS; CDR2 reads SASEGT. This CDR3 has 13 amino acids. In DNA form, the CDR3 reads TGTGCCAGCAGTGACAGGGGGCTATACGAGCAGTACTTC. Translated: CASSDRGLYEQYF.

The chain combines TRBV19 with TRBJ2-7; 7 bases map to TRBD1. J gave up 8 bases and V 0 bases, and 4 bases lay outside the gene matches. This CDR3 has 13 residues. Germline V gene data show CDR1 as LNHDA and CDR2 as SQIVND (reference sequence). CDR3: CASSIEGQLQQYF. CDR3 nucleotides: TGTGCCAGTAGTATAGAGGGACAGTTGCAGCAGTACTTC.

V is TRBV20-1 and J is TRBJ2-1; TRBD2 matches 7 bases. The germline CDR1 and CDR2 sequences are DFQATT and SNEGSKA (reference sequence). The CDR3 has 14 residues. The junction had 4 bases not matched to a gene; V was cut back by 3 bases and J by 2 bases. The CDR3 DNA sequence: TGCAGTGCTAGTATCGCGGGGGCCTACAATGAGCAGTTCTTC. Its protein is CSASIAGAYNEQFF.

The rearrangement joins TRBV6-5 to TRBJ1-1; D is perhaps TRBD1 (5 bases). The V gene's germline CDR1 is MNHEY and CDR2 SVGAGI. This CDR3 is built from 15 residues. V dropped 2 bases and J dropped 1 base, with 11 bases sitting between them. CDR3 in DNA: TGTGCCAGCAGTTACGGAGGGGATAAGAACACTGAAGCTTTCTTT. As protein: CASSYGGDKNTEAFF.

CDR3 amino acids: CASSQDSGGSTDTQYF. The DNA of the CDR3 is TGTGCCAGCAGCCAGGATAGCGGGGGAAGCACAGATACGCAGTATTTT. This rearrangement joins TRBV3-1 (or the pseudogene TRBV3-2) to TRBJ2-3; TRBD2 matches at 9 bases. This CDR3 region has 16 residues. Germline V gene sequence: CDR1 LGHDT, CDR2 YNNKEL (reference sequence). With 3 bases clipped from V and 0 bases from J, the junction kept 4 bases outside the gene matches.